This T cell receptor (beta chain) was observed in a study of blood T cells in healthy people across ages. Study-wide results and limits: Any conclusive comparison of naive versus antigen-experienced cells was prevented by using unsorted PBMCs.

The CDR3 covers 17 residues. After removal of 6 bases from V and 0 bases from J, the junction contained 9 bases not matched to a gene. The germline gives CDR1 KGHSH, CDR2 LQKENI. About this clonotype: Its cognate antigen is unknown.

Sample-barcoded 5' priming and a J-beta primer mix drove a second PCR of about 6 to 12 cycles. One entry per CDR3 protein, called by TCRdb with MiXCR from the 5' RACE reads. The table lists about 630,000 distinct CDR3 sequences, around a fifth of them singletons. The chain recombines TRBV18 with TRBJ2-1, with TRBD1 matching 9 bases. The sequence came from a man between 65 and 79 years old in good health. Sequences were obtained from blood. CDR3 region: CASSSPGQGISYNEQFF. The CDR3 DNA is TGTGCCAGCTCGTCTCCGGGACAGGGAATCTCCTACAATGAGCAGTTCTTC.